This T cell receptor beta chain was documented in a study of CXCR3-negative and CXCR3-positive naive CD8 T cells. Germline V CDR1 and CDR2: SEHNR, FQNEAQ (reference sequence). CDR3 length equals 15 residues. TRB cDNA libraries were made by UMI-labeled 5' RACE. TCRdb re-called the 5' RACE reads; one entry per CDR3 protein, DNA not given. This sample's clone table lists more than 45,000 distinct CDR3 sequences. The chain couples TRBV7-9 to TRBJ2-7; checking the TCRdb D call of TRBD2 is not possible without DNA. The source is a human donor in good health. Some clones in this sample may be carry-over from other donors' samples. Material for sequencing was naive CXCR3- CD8+ T cells from blood. Indicated subset: CD45RO-CCR7+CD27+CD95- naive CD8+ T cells lacking CXCR3 (TNR3-). The CDR3 is CASSSGGVSGYEQYF.